The clone carrying this TCR beta chain was counted at least ten times. Its specificity is not known. A junction boundary mismatches the germline segment, possibly from a read error. Both iRepertoire HTBI primers and Arm-PCR of CDR3 regions were used to build the TCR beta libraries. TCRdb used MiXCR to reprocess the multiplex PCR reads, holding one entry per CDR3 protein. The repertoire includes 440,000 or so distinct CDR3 sequences, just under 15% of them detected once, and around 15% sits in the top ten. The sample originates from a study of regulatory T cells in long-lasting Graves disease. Looking at the study overall: Newly diagnosed Graves' patients had under 3 months of antithyroid drugs. Overall study findings and caveats: Favored gene segments in persistent disease were TRBV28, TRBJ1-2 and TRBJ2-5.

Germline-derived CDR1 and CDR2 are DFQATT and SNEGSKA (reference sequence). CDR3 size: 9 residues. As to time point: newly diagnosed GD, antithyroid drugs for less than 3 months. RNA isolated from PBMCs was used to make the TCR library. These data also featured in a second study, about T cells in Graves' hyperthyroidism and ophthalmopathy. This second study says: Newly diagnosed patients aged 18 to 65 had hyperthyroidism of under 2 months' duration. It was a median around seven months before onset that the model predicted ophthalmopathy.

This sequence was found in a woman aged 25 to 39 with Graves disease. Material: peripheral blood mononuclear cells (PBMCs), obtained at new diagnosis, from a patient treated with antithyroid drugs. The chain employs TRBV20-1 and TRBJ2-3; no reliable D call. CDR3 in DNA: TGCAGTGCATCAGAGACGCAGTATTTT. Amino acid sequence: CSASETQYF.